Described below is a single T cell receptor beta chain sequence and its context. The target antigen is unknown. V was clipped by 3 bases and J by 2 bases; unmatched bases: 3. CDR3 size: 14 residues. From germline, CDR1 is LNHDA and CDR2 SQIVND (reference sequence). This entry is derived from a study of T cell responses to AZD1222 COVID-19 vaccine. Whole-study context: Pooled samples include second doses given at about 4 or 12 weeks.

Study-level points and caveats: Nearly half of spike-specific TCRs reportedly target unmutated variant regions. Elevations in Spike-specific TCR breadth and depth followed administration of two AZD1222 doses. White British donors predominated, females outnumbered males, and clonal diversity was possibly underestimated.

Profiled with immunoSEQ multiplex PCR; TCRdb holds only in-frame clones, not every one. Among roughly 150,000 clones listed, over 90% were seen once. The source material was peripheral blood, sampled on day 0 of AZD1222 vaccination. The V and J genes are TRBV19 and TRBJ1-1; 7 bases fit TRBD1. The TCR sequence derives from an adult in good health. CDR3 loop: CASSIYRGNTEAFF. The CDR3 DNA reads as TGTGCCAGTAGTATCTACAGGGGTAACACTGAAGCTTTCTTT.